The 15 T cell receptor delta chains below come from one sample, sequenced in a study of Vδ1+ human thymocytes. Findings and limits, study-wide: Highly polyclonal TRG and TRD repertoires with Gaussian CDR3 length distributions appeared in thymus.

These receptors lack a known antigen. The template was reverse-transcribed extracted RNA. CDR3 amplicons came from multiplex PCR with pooled V-gene forward and constant-region reverse primers. TCRdb used CATT to re-call clones from the multiplex PCR reads. This table holds roughly 55,000 delta-chain clones, about a sixth found once. The sequencing input was Vdelta1+ gamma-delta thymocytes from the thymus. Described subset: FACS-sorted CD3+ TCRalphabeta- TCRVdelta1+ TCRVdelta2- thymocytes. The source is a boy under two years old who had congenital heart surgery.

The chain carries TRDV1 and TRDJ1, with TRDD3 matching 11 bases. CDR1 and CDR2 from the germline V gene are TSWWSYY and QGS. The CDR3 spans 19 residues. Trimming cost V 1 base and J 7 bases; bases outside gene matches: 17. CDR3 amino acids: CALGEQGMPYWGIKGKLIF. For the CDR3, the DNA is TGTGCTCTTGGGGAACAGGGGATGCCTTACTGGGGGATAAAGGGTAAACTCATCTTT.

This chain connects TRDV2 to TRDJ1; D remains unclear. Trimming left V 0 bases short and J 4 bases short, with 35 bases between. The CDR3 spans 22 residues. Germline lookup yields CDR1 GEAIGNYY and CDR2 EKD. In DNA form, the CDR3 reads TGTGCCTGTGACACCGGGAAGTCAACCAGGAAGTCAACCCTGGACAGATTCGATAAACTCATCTTT. Translated: CACDTGKSTRKSTLDRFDKLIF.

The chain has TRDV1 and TRDJ1, with D perhaps TRDD2 (5 bases). Deletions cut 4 bases from V and 2 bases from J, with 26 bases between. The CDR3 sequence is 19 residues long. CDR1 is TSWWSYY and CDR2 is QGS in the germline V gene. For the CDR3, the DNA is TGTGCTCTTGGGGGTCCATTCGGACCCCGTCCTATTCTTACCGATAAACTCATCTTT. Residues: CALGGPFGPRPILTDKLIF.

The rearrangement joins TRDV1 to TRDJ1; 10 bases line up with TRDD3. Germline-derived CDR1 and CDR2 are TSWWSYY and QGS. There are 16 residues in the CDR3. V lost 1 base and J lost 4; bases outside the gene matches: 6. CDR3 sequence: CALGEPLGDIFDKLIF. The DNA for the CDR3 is TGTGCTCTTGGGGAACCTCTGGGGGATATTTTCGATAAACTCATCTTT.

This clone appeared a few times. This chain joins TRDV1 and TRDJ1; 11 nucleotides match TRDD3. Losses at the gene ends were 0 bases for V and 1 base for J; bases not matched to a gene: 25. Germline V gene lookup returns CDR1 TSWWSYY and CDR2 QGS. The length of the CDR3 is 24 residues. The CDR3 sequence is CALGELGRAHPQGWGIPSTDKLIF. The CDR3 DNA sequence: TGTGCTCTTGGGGAACTAGGGAGAGCCCACCCCCAGGGCTGGGGGATACCCTCCACCGATAAACTCATCTTT.

With respect to this clone: A much larger clone sits a single nucleotide away, making a read error possible. The same CDR3 is also encoded by other DNA sequences in this sample. V gene TRAV29/DV5 combines with J gene TRDJ1; 10 bases align to TRDD3. Germline CDR1 and CDR2: NSMFDY and ISSIKDK. The CDR3 extends over 19 amino acids. This CDR3 is CAASRKYWGMLWYTDKLIF. The CDR3, as DNA: TGTGCCGCAAGCCGGAAATACTGGGGGATGCTTTGGTACACCGATAAACTCATCTTT.

Only a few counts were recorded for this clone. V and J are TRDV1 and TRDJ1, with 9 positions matching TRDD3. The CDR3 consists of 19 residues. Germline CDR1 reads TSWWSYY; CDR2 reads QGS. V dropped 5 bases and J dropped 3; count of bases not matched to a gene: 19. The CDR3 nucleotides read TGTGCTCTTGGGCTAATTCCTACTACAAATCGGGGATACGCCGATAAACTCATCTTT. Amino acid sequence: CALGLIPTTNRGYADKLIF.

The chain carries TRDV1 and TRDJ1; maybe TRDD2 (6 bases). Looked up from germline, CDR1 is TSWWSYY and CDR2 is QGS. Deletions cut 0 bases from V and 0 bases from J, with 17 bases between. The CDR3 spans 18 residues. CDR3 sequence: CALGELDPTLPNTDKLIF. The CDR3 DNA is TGTGCTCTTGGGGAACTAGATCCTACCCTCCCGAACACCGATAAACTCATCTTT.

This clone was seen a handful of times. V usage is TRDV1 and J usage is TRDJ1, with D unresolved. V gave up 10 bases and J gave up 0 bases, with 21 bases separating them. This CDR3 comprises 16 residues. From germline, CDR1 is TSWWSYY and CDR2 QGS. The CDR3 bases are TGTGCTCAGGTACGGACACGGAACCCGTACACCGATAAACTCATCTTT. Protein sequence: CAQVRTRNPYTDKLIF.

A few counts support this clone. The chain uses TRDV1 and TRDJ1, with D perhaps matching TRDD3 (5 bases). Germline-derived CDR1 and CDR2 are TSWWSYY and QGS. The CDR3 spans 18 residues. Trimming shortened V by 0 bases and J by 0 bases, and 17 bases separated the two germline ends. As DNA, the CDR3 is TGTGCTCTTGGGGAACTAACCCGCCGGGGAAGACACACCGATAAACTCATCTTT. It encodes CALGELTRRGRHTDKLIF.

This clone appeared once. The chain has TRDV1 and TRDJ1; the D call may be TRDD2 or TRDD3 (5 bases each). The CDR3 is 14 amino acids. The germline V gene has CDR1 TSWWSYY and CDR2 QGS. Trimming took off 1 base at V and 10 bases at J, with 16 bases between the two ends. Here the CDR3 DNA reads TGTGCTCTTGGGGAACGGGGAAGCTTCCCGGGACTCATCTTT. Its translation is CALGERGSFPGLIF.

This sequence joins TRDV1 and TRDJ1, with a weak D call TRDD2 (6 bases). V dropped 1 base and J dropped 3 bases, with 21 bases sitting between them. This CDR3 has 18 residues. CDR1 is TSWWSYY and CDR2 is QGS in the germline V gene. The CDR3 reads CALGEPLHFLLSPDKLIF. Here the CDR3 DNA reads TGTGCTCTTGGGGAACCGCTCCACTTCCTTCTCAGCCCCGATAAACTCATCTTT.

This clone was observed a few times. The chain couples TRDV1 to TRDJ1; the match to TRDD3 covers 12 bases. This CDR3 has 20 amino acids. Per germline, CDR1 TSWWSYY and CDR2 QGS. Trimming took 4 bases from V and 1 from J; bases not matched to a gene: 16. The CDR3 is CALGAQAPRYWGIPTDKLIF. CDR3 bases: TGTGCTCTTGGGGCCCAAGCTCCTAGATACTGGGGGATACCCACCGATAAACTCATCTTT.

In this sample, this clone turned up a few times. The chain uses TRDV1 and TRDJ2, with a tentative D call TRDD2 (7 bases). The germline V and J ends were trimmed by 2 bases and 1 base, with 26 bases remaining between them. Germline V gives CDR1 TSWWSYY, CDR2 QGS. The CDR3 sequence is 21 residues long. The CDR3 DNA reads TGTGCTCTTGGGGAAGCTTTCCTACGTACGACTACTGGGTTTTTGACAGCACAACTCTTCTTT. It specifies CALGEAFLRTTTGFLTAQLFF.

The table lists this clone with a few counts. The rearrangement links TRDV1 to TRDJ1; 8 nucleotides align to TRDD3. CDR3 length: 21 amino acids. The germline gives CDR1 TSWWSYY, CDR2 QGS. Trimming at V came to 0 bases and at J to 0 bases, leaving 18 bases not matched to a gene. The CDR3 bases are TGTGCTCTTGGGGAACTCACCCTCACCTACGGACTGGGGGCCTACACCGATAAACTCATCTTT. It codes for CALGELTLTYGLGAYTDKLIF.